Below, 29 T cell receptor beta chains from the same sample are listed, as sequenced in a study of identifying expanded T cells in peripheral blood. Repertoires were generated with immunoSEQ multiplex PCR, while TCRdb's copy carries only in-frame clones and drops some. The table lists 95,000 to 100,000 clones, roughly 89% of them singletons, with 17% in the top ten. The specimen was blood. The receptor source for this set is a person between 18 and 69 years old in good health.

The chain uses TRBV6-5 and TRBJ1-5, with 7 bases fitting TRBD1. V lost 7 bases, J lost 3 bases, and 3 bases stayed unmatched. CDR3 length equals 13 residues. Germline lookup yields CDR1 MNHEY and CDR2 SVGAGI. The CDR3 DNA follows: TGTGCCAGCAACGGACAGGCCAATCAGCCCCAGCATTTT. Translation: CASNGQANQPQHF.

The chain links TRBV7-2 to TRBJ1-1; D not certain. This CDR3 spans 12 amino acids. CDR1 and CDR2 (germline): SGHTA, FQGNSA. Deletions cut 5 bases from V and 3 bases from J, with 7 bases between. The CDR3 bases are TGTGCCAGCAGCCGTACGGACACTGAAGCTTTCTTT. Amino acids: CASSRTDTEAFF.

This clone was observed once. Germline is not matched at one junction end, which may reflect a read error. The chain links TRBV27 to TRBJ1-1, with D unclear. CDR3 length: 13 amino acids. CDR1 and CDR2 from the germline V gene are MNHEY and SMNVEV (reference sequence). CDR3: CASSLGRNSEAFF. The CDR3 DNA follows: TGTGCCAGCAGCCTGGGCCGGAACTCTGAAGCTTTCTTT.

The chain uses TRBV4-3 and TRBJ2-7, with D unclear. The CDR3 consists of 13 residues. V lost 0 bases, J lost 3 bases, and 6 bases lay in between. Germline CDR1 and CDR2: LGHNA and YSLEER. The CDR3 DNA is TGCGCCAGCAGCCAAGATACTCTCTACGAGCAGTACTTC. Translation gives CASSQDTLYEQYF.

The V call is TRBV7-9, the J call TRBJ1-2; TRBD1 is a possible D gene (5 bases). Trimming took 1 base from V and 4 from J, leaving 10 bases between them. The CDR3 has 14 residues. Germline V gene data show CDR1 as SEHNR and CDR2 as FQNEAQ (reference sequence). The CDR3 coding sequence is TGTGCCAGCAGCTTAGGGGACGGGAGCTATGGCTACACCTTC. Amino acids: CASSLGDGSYGYTF.

The chain is built from TRBV28 and TRBJ1-6, with no clear D. Germline-derived CDR1 and CDR2 are MDHEN and SYDVKM. This CDR3 region has 15 residues. Trimming stripped 3 bases from V and 4 bases from J, with 10 bases between. CDR3 in amino acids: CASSFWQPYNSPLHF. CDR3 bases: TGTGCCAGCAGTTTTTGGCAGCCATATAATTCACCCCTCCACTTT.

This clone was picked up a small number of times. The V call is TRBV7-2, the J call TRBJ2-3, with D unresolved. The V and J ends lost 1 base and 3 bases respectively, with 5 bases between them. Per the germline V gene, CDR1 is SGHTA and CDR2 is FQGNSA. The CDR3 has 13 amino acids. The CDR3 here is CASSLVSTDTQYF. Written as DNA, the CDR3 is TGTGCCAGCAGCTTAGTATCGACAGATACGCAGTATTTT.

The J gene is TRBJ1-1, the V gene TRBV7-6; no definite D call. CDR1 and CDR2 from the germline V gene are SGHVS and FNYEAQ. V lost 5 bases, J lost 1 base, and 8 bases lay in between. CDR3 size: 13 residues. The DNA of the CDR3 is TGTGCCAGCAGCCCTGAAGCGAACACTGAAGCTTTCTTT. Translation: CASSPEANTEAFF.

The V call is TRBV5-4, the J call TRBJ2-4; the D is unclear. The CDR3 loop spans 15 amino acids. V shed 1 base and J shed 2 bases, with 10 bases lying between them. Germline lookup yields CDR1 SGHNT and CDR2 YYREEE (reference sequence). The CDR3 sequence is CASSLPGPTKNIQYF. CDR3 coding DNA: TGTGCCAGCAGCTTGCCCGGGCCGACCAAAAACATTCAGTACTTC.

This CDR3 is CASSQVGQGAVSSPLHF. In DNA form, the CDR3 reads TGCGCCAGCAGCCAAGTCGGACAGGGGGCCGTAAGTTCACCCCTCCACTTT. This chain joins TRBV4-3 and TRBJ1-6, with TRBD1 matching 11 bases. In germline, CDR1 is LGHNA, CDR2 YSLEER. This CDR3 has 17 amino acids. V trimming: 1 base; J trimming: 9 bases; junction bases outside the gene matches: 8.

V and J are TRBV5-6 and TRBJ2-3; D is unclear. This CDR3 comprises 13 residues. V was cut by 3 bases and J by 1 base, with 6 bases left in between. Per germline, CDR1 SGHDT and CDR2 YYEEEE. The CDR3 here is CASSWVRTDTQYF. As DNA, the CDR3 is TGTGCCAGCAGCTGGGTCCGCACAGATACGCAGTATTTT.

This clone was picked up a small number of times. The J gene is TRBJ1-5, the V gene TRBV7-2; unclear D gene. There are 13 residues in the CDR3. Trimming took 0 bases from V and 3 from J, leaving 3 bases between them. Germline CDR1 and CDR2: SGHTA and FQGNSA. The CDR3 DNA is TGTGCCAGCAGCTTAGCACCCAATCAGCCCCAGCATTTT. This translates into CASSLAPNQPQHF.

This clone was detected a few times. The V and J genes are TRBV7-2 and TRBJ1-4; no reliable D call. Germline V lookup: CDR1 SGHTA, CDR2 FQGNSA. The CDR3 is made up of 14 amino acids. Trimming removed 1 base at V and 7 bases at J, with 10 bases between. In DNA, the CDR3 is TGTGCCAGCAGCTTAGGTCCAGTTGTTGAAAAACTGTTTTTT. Translated, it gives CASSLGPVVEKLFF. Combining the CDR3 with reference TRBV7-2 and TRBJ1-4 gives the whole variable domain GAGVSQSPSNKVTEKGKDVELRCDPISGHTALYWYRQSLGQGLEFLIYFQGNSAPDKSGLPSDRFSAERTGGSVSTLTIQRTQQEDSAVYLCASSLGPVVEKLFFGSGTQLSVL.

The CDR3 sequence is CASSQTPTGHQETQYF. As DNA, the CDR3 is TGTGCCAGCAGCCAGACACCGACAGGCCACCAAGAGACCCAGTACTTC. This chain connects TRBV5-5 to TRBJ2-5, with D possibly matching TRBD1 (6 bases). The germline CDR1 and CDR2 sequences are SGHKS and YYEKEE (reference sequence). The V gene lost 4 bases and the J gene lost 0 bases, with 16 bases spanning the gap. The CDR3 consists of 16 residues.

The rearrangement joins TRBV5-1 to TRBJ1-4; D unresolved. CDR3 length equals 14 residues. CDR1 SGHRS and CDR2 YFSETQ come from the germline V gene. With 2 bases removed from V and 0 bases from J, the gap between germline ends came to 5 bases. The CDR3 here is CASSLQTTNEKLFF. CDR3 in DNA: TGCGCCAGCAGCTTACAGACAACTAATGAAAAACTGTTTTTT.

The rearrangement joins TRBV7-9 to TRBJ2-2; D unresolved. V lost 5 bases and J 2 bases, leaving 6 bases between the germline ends. The CDR3 extends over 13 amino acids. In germline, CDR1 is SEHNR, CDR2 FQNEAQ (reference sequence). CDR3 loop: CASSPLNTGELFF. DNA for the CDR3: TGTGCCAGCAGCCCCTTAAACACCGGGGAGCTGTTTTTT.

This chain links TRBV6-1 with TRBJ1-2; D remains unclear. Trimming stripped 1 base from V and 4 bases from J, with 7 bases between. Germline CDR1 and CDR2: MNHNS and SASEGT. The CDR3 has 13 amino acids. CDR3 sequence (DNA): TGTGCCAGCAGTGAAGACATCATCTATGGCTACACCTTC. This encodes CASSEDIIYGYTF.

The chain recombines TRBV4-3 with TRBJ2-7; TRBD1 agrees at 8 bases. The V gene end was trimmed by 0 bases and the J gene end by 7 bases; junction bases not matched to a gene: 11. Germline values: CDR1 LGHNA, CDR2 YSLEER. This CDR3 spans 16 amino acids. This chain's CDR3 is CASSQDVFRGRREQYF. The DNA for the CDR3 is TGCGCCAGCAGCCAAGATGTATTCAGGGGGCGCCGAGAGCAGTACTTC.

This chain links TRBV7-9 with TRBJ2-1; 8 nucleotides line up with TRBD2. Trimming took 7 bases from V and 12 from J; bases not matched to a gene: 17. The germline V gene encodes CDR1 SEHNR and CDR2 FQNEAQ (reference sequence). The CDR3 sequence is 15 residues long. CDR3 nucleotide sequence: TGTGCCAGCACCCTAAGGCGGGGGGCGCCAGGAGGGCAGTTCTTC. Translation gives CASTLRRGAPGGQFF.

This chain links TRBV18 with TRBJ1-4; 7 nucleotides align to TRBD1. Trimming at V came to 3 bases and at J to 8 bases, leaving 9 bases not matched to a gene. Germline-derived CDR1 and CDR2 are KGHSH and LQKENI. This CDR3 is built from 15 residues. DNA of the CDR3: TGTGCCAGCTCACCTCGGGACAGCACGGGAGAAAAACTGTTTTTT. Translated, it gives CASSPRDSTGEKLFF.

This chain joins TRBV28 and TRBJ2-1, with D unclear. This CDR3 spans 10 amino acids. The germline CDR1 and CDR2 sequences are MDHEN and SYDVKM. Between the trimmed V and J ends, which lost 8 bases and 3 bases, there was a span of 2 bases. This CDR3 is CASRYNEQFF. The CDR3 coding sequence is TGTGCCAGCCGCTACAATGAGCAGTTCTTC.

V gene TRBV5-1 combines with J gene TRBJ1-1, with D hard to call. The V end lost 5 bases, the J end lost 1 base, and 9 bases lay between the germline ends. Germline CDR1 and CDR2: SGHRS and YFSETQ. This CDR3 is 13 amino acids long. The CDR3, as DNA: TGCGCCAGCAGGCTACCCACGAACACTGAAGCTTTCTTT. Translating gives CASRLPTNTEAFF.

This chain uses TRBV11-3 with TRBJ1-3; D not certain. Germline lookup yields CDR1 SGHNT and CDR2 YENEEA. The germline V and J ends were trimmed by 1 base and 2 bases, with 6 bases remaining between them. The CDR3 sequence is 14 residues long. The CDR3 DNA follows: TGTGCCAGCAGCTTAGGCGGGCCTGGAAACACCATATATTTT. It codes for CASSLGGPGNTIYF.

This clone appeared once. The V call is TRBV5-4, the J call TRBJ1-2; D is ambiguous. The CDR3 has 14 amino acids. Germline V gene data show CDR1 as SGHNT and CDR2 as YYREEE (reference sequence). Trimming pared 2 bases from V and 4 bases from J, leaving 12 bases between. The CDR3 DNA reads as TGTGCCAGCAGCTTAGGGCAAATCGGCTATGGCTACACCTTC. This codes for CASSLGQIGYGYTF. The full variable domain, completed using reference TRBV5-4 and TRBJ1-2, is ETGVTQSPTHLIKTRGQQVTLRCSSQSGHNTVSWYQQALGQGPQFIFQYYREEENGRGNFPPRFSGLQFPNYSSELNVNALELDDSALYLCASSLGQIGYGYTFGSGTRLTVV.

To note about this clone: The same CDR3 arises from other DNA sequences in this sample as well. The V and J genes are TRBV7-2 and TRBJ2-7; TRBD2 matches 7 bases. V lost 2 bases to trimming and J lost 1 base; unmatched junction nucleotides: 2. CDR3 length equals 14 residues. Germline CDR1 and CDR2: SGHTA and FQGNSA. CDR3 DNA: TGTGCCAGCAGCTTAACCGGGGGGTCCTACGAGCAGTACTTC. It yields the protein CASSLTGGSYEQYF.

The J gene is TRBJ1-1, the V gene TRBV7-8; D is ambiguous. The germline V and J ends were trimmed by 1 base and 1 base, with 16 bases remaining between them. Germline V CDR1 and CDR2: SGHVS, FQNEAQ. CDR3 length: 17 residues. The CDR3 loop is CASSLDNPLGWNTEAFF. CDR3 nucleotide sequence: TGTGCCAGCAGCTTAGATAACCCCTTAGGATGGAACACTGAAGCTTTCTTT.

This clone has just one count. The V gene is TRBV6-9, the J gene TRBJ2-2, with 10 nucleotides matching TRBD1. J lost 3 bases, V lost 3 bases, and 1 base had no gene match. Germline CDR1 and CDR2: MNHGY and SVAAGI. CDR3 size: 15 residues. CDR3 amino acids: CASSYGTGDTGELFF. CDR3 coding DNA: TGTGCCAGCAGTTACGGGACAGGGGACACCGGGGAGCTGTTTTTT.

This clone has just a few counts. This chain links TRBV2 with TRBJ1-2; D is uncertain. CDR1 is SNHLY and CDR2 is FYNNEI in the germline V gene. The CDR3 has 12 amino acids. V dropped 9 bases and J dropped 0 bases, with 8 bases sitting between them. CDR3 in amino acids: CARAAPNYGYTF. The CDR3 DNA follows: TGTGCCAGGGCAGCCCCTAACTATGGCTACACCTTC.

In DNA, the CDR3 is TGTGCCAGCAGTTATGGGACAGGGAGGTCCTATGGCTACACCTTC. This encodes CASSYGTGRSYGYTF. The V gene is TRBV6-6, the J gene TRBJ1-2; 9 bases agree with TRBD1. This CDR3 comprises 15 residues. The germline gives CDR1 MNHNY, CDR2 SVGAGI (reference sequence). V shed 3 bases and J 4 bases; nucleotides not matched to a gene: 6.